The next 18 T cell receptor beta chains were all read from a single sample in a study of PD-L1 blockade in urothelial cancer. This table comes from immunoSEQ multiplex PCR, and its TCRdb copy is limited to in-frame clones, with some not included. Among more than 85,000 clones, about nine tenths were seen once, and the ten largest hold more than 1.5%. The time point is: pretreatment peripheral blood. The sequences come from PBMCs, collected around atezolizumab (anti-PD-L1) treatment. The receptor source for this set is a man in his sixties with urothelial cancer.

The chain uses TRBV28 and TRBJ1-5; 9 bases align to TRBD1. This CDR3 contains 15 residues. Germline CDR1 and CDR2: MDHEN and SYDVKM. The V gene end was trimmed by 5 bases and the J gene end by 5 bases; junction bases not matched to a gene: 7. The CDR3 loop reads CASSTGTGFYQPQHF. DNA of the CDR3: TGTGCCAGCAGTACCGGGACAGGGTTTTATCAGCCCCAGCATTTT. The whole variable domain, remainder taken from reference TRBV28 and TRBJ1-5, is DVKVTQSSRYLVKRTGEKVFLECVQDMDHENMFWYRQDPGLGLRLIYFSYDVKMKEKGDIPEGYSVSREKKERFSLILESASTNQTSMYLCASSTGTGFYQPQHFGDGTRLSIL.

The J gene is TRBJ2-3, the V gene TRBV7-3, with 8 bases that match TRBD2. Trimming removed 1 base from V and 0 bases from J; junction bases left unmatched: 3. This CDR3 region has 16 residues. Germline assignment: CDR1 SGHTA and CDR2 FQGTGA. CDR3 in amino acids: CASSLNPSGSTDTQYF. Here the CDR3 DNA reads TGTGCCAGCAGCTTAAACCCTAGCGGGAGCACAGATACGCAGTATTTT.

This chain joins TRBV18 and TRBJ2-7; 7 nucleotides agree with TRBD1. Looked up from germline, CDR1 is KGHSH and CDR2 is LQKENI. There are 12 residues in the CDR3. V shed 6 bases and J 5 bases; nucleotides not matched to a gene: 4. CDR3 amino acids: CASSRQGDEQYF. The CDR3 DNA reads TGTGCCAGCTCGCGACAGGGCGACGAGCAGTACTTC.

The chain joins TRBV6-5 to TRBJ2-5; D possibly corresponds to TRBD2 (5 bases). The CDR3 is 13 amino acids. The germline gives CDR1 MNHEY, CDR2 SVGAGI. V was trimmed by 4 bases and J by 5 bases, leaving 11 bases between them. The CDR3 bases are TGTGCCAGCAGTTGGGAGCATTCGGAGACCCAGTACTTC. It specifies CASSWEHSETQYF.

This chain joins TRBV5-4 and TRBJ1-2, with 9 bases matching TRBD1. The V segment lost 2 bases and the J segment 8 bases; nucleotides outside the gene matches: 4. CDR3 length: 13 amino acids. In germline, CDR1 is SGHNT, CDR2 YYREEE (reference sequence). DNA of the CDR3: TGTGCCAGCAGCTTCACAGGGGGCGGAGGCTACACCTTC. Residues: CASSFTGGGGYTF.

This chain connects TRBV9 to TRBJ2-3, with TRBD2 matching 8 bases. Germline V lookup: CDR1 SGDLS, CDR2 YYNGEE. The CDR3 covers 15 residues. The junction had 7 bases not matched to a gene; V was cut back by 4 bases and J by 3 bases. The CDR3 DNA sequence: TGTGCCAGCAGCTTCACGGGGGGGCCGACAGATACGCAGTATTTT. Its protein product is CASSFTGGPTDTQYF.

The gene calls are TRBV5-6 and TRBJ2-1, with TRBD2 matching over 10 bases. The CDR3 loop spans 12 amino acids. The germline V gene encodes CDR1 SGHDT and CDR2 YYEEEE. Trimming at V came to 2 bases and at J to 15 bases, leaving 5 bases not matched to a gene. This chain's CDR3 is CASSFDSGGRFF. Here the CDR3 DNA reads TGTGCCAGCAGCTTCGATAGCGGGGGGCGGTTCTTC.

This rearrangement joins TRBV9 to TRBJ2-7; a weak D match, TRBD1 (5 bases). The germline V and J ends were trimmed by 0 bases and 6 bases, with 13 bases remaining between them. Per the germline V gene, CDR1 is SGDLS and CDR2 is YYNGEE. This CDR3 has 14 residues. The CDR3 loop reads CASSVVAGAVEQYF. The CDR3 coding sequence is TGTGCCAGCAGCGTAGTCGCTGGGGCGGTCGAGCAGTACTTC.

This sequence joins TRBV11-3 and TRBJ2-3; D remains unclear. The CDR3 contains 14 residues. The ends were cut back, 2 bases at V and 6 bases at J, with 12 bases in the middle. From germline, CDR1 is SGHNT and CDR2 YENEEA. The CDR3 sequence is CASSLPFSSDTQYF. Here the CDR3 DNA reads TGTGCCAGCAGCTTACCTTTCTCCTCGGATACGCAGTATTTT.

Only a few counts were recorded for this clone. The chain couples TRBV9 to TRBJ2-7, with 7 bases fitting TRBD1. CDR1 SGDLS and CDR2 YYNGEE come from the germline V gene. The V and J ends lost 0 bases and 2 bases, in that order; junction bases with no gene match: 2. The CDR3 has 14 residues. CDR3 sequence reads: CASSVGQGAYEQYF. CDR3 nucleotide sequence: TGTGCCAGCAGCGTAGGACAGGGAGCCTACGAGCAGTACTTC.

The CDR3 DNA reads TGCGCCAGCAGCCAAGTCGGCGGAACTAACTATGGCTACACCTTC. It encodes CASSQVGGTNYGYTF. The V and J genes are TRBV4-3 and TRBJ1-2, with D unresolved. Per the germline V gene, CDR1 is LGHNA and CDR2 is YSLEER. V was shortened by 1 base and J by 0 bases, with 9 bases between the two germline ends. The CDR3 is made up of 15 amino acids.

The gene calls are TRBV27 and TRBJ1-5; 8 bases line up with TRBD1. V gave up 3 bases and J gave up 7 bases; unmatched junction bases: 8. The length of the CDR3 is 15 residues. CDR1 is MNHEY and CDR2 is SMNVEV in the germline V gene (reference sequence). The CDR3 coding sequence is TGTGCCAGCAGTTTTTCCGGGACAGGTATACAGCCCCAGCATTTT. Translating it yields CASSFSGTGIQPQHF.

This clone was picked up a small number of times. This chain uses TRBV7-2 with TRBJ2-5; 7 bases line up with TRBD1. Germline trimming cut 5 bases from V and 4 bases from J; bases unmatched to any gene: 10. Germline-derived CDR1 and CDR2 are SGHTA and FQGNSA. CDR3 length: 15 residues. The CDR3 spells CASSGTGARIETQYF. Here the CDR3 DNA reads TGTGCCAGCAGCGGCACAGGGGCCCGAATAGAGACCCAGTACTTC. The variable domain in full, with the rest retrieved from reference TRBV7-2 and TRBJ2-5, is GAGVSQSPSNKVTEKGKDVELRCDPISGHTALYWYRQSLGQGLEFLIYFQGNSAPDKSGLPSDRFSAERTGGSVSTLTIQRTQQEDSAVYLCASSGTGARIETQYFGPGTRLLVL.

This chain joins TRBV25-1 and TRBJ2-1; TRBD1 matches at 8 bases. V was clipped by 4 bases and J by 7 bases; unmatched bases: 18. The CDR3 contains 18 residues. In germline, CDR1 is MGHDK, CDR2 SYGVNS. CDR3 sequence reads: CASSASEYNRGIWNEQFF. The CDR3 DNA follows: TGTGCCAGCAGTGCCTCTGAGTATAACAGGGGGATATGGAATGAGCAGTTCTTC.

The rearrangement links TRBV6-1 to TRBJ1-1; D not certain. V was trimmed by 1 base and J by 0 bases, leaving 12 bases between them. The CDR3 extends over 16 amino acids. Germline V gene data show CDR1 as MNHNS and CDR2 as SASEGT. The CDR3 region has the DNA TGTGCCAGCAGTGAAGTCGCGGCCCCCTTGAACACTGAAGCTTTCTTT. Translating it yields CASSEVAAPLNTEAFF.

CDR3 protein: CASSKDQGGNQPQHF. Written as DNA, the CDR3 is TGTGCCAGCAGTAAAGACCAGGGTGGCAATCAGCCCCAGCATTTT. The chain is built from TRBV6-4 and TRBJ1-5; D is perhaps TRBD1 (5 bases). Germline CDR1 and CDR2: MRHNA and SNTAGT. The CDR3 length is 15 residues. V shed 5 bases and J shed 2 bases, with 13 bases lying between them.

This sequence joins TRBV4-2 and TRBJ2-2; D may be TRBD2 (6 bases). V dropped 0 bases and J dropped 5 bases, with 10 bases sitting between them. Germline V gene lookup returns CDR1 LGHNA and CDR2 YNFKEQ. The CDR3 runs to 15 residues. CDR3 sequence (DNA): TGTGCCAGCAGCCAAGAGGCGGGGCGAACCGGGGAGCTGTTTTTT. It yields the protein CASSQEAGRTGELFF.

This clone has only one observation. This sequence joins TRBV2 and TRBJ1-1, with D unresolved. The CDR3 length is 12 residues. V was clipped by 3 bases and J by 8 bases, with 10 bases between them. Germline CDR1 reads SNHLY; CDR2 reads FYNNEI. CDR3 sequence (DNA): TGTGCCAGCAGTGACGTGGCAACCGAAGCTTTCTTT. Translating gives CASSDVATEAFF. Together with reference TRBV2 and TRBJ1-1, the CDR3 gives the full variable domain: EPEVTQTPSHQVTQMGQEVILRCVPISNHLYFYWYRQILGQKVEFLVSFYNNEISEKSEIFDDQFSVERPDGSNFTLKIRSTKLEDSAMYFCASSDVATEAFFGQGTRLTVV.